The 18 T cell receptor beta chains below were found in one sample sequenced in a study of blood T cell repertoires in COVID-19. TCRdb keeps only in-frame clones here, not all; method: immunoSEQ multiplex PCR. The sample includes about 97,000 clones, approximately 84% of them seen just once. Sequenced: peripheral blood. The receptors were sampled from a man between 65 and 79 years old with acute or convalescent COVID-19.

The rearrangement uses TRBV9 and TRBJ1-2, with D possibly TRBD1 on 6 matching bases. CDR1 and CDR2 (germline): SGDLS, YYNGEE. CDR3 length: 12 amino acids. The V end was cut by 4 bases, the J end by 5 bases, with 9 bases between. The CDR3 protein is CASSRTVYGYTF. CDR3 coding DNA: TGTGCCAGCAGCCGGACAGTTTATGGCTACACCTTC.

V usage is TRBV3-1 (or the pseudogene TRBV3-2) and J usage is TRBJ2-1, with 8 bases matching TRBD2. Germline values: CDR1 LGHDT, CDR2 YNNKEL (reference sequence). The CDR3 is 16 residues long. Trimming at V came to 4 bases and at J to 2 bases, leaving 7 bases not matched to a gene. CDR3 sequence: CASSRRDGRAYNEQFF. In nucleotides, the CDR3 is TGTGCCAGCAGCCGAAGGGACGGGAGGGCCTACAATGAGCAGTTCTTC.

This clone was seen just once. This chain joins TRBV2 and TRBJ2-2; 7 bases fit TRBD2. From germline, CDR1 is SNHLY and CDR2 FYNNEI. The CDR3 contains 16 residues. The V gene end was trimmed by 7 bases and the J gene end by 1 base; junction bases not matched to a gene: 9. CDR3 DNA: TGTGCCAGCACGTCGAGGGAGGGCAGGAACACCGGGGAGCTGTTTTTT. Translation: CASTSREGRNTGELFF.

V gene TRBV7-9 combines with J gene TRBJ2-7, with D possibly matching TRBD1 (6 bases). Trimming shortened V by 5 bases and J by 0 bases, and 26 bases separated the two germline ends. The CDR3 length is 19 residues. The V gene's germline CDR1 is SEHNR and CDR2 FQNEAQ (reference sequence). The CDR3 DNA follows: TGTGCCAGCAGCACCGGGTCAGATCTCAGGGACAAGAGCTCCTACGAGCAGTACTTC. It specifies CASSTGSDLRDKSSYEQYF. Full variable domain (missing parts from reference TRBV7-9 and TRBJ2-7): DTGVSQNPRHKITKRGQNVTFRCDPISEHNRLYWYRQTLGQGPEFLTYFQNEAQLEKSRLLSDRFSAERPKGSFSTLEIQRTEQGDSAMYLCASSTGSDLRDKSSYEQYFGPGTRLTVT.

In this sample, this clone turned up a few times. Here the CDR3 reads CASSPTRGKSYEQYF. The DNA for the CDR3 is TGTGCCAGCAGCCCCACAAGGGGCAAAAGCTACGAGCAGTACTTC. This chain connects TRBV7-9 to TRBJ2-7; a weak D match, TRBD1 (5 bases). Germline values: CDR1 SEHNR, CDR2 FQNEAQ (reference sequence). CDR3 length equals 15 residues. Trimming removed 5 bases at V and 3 bases at J, with 17 bases between.

This clone was counted only a few times. The CDR3 DNA sequence: TGTGCCAGCAGCTACCGGTGGGGCGACGAGCAGTACTTC. Amino acids: CASSYRWGDEQYF. The chain uses TRBV7-2 and TRBJ2-7, with a possible D match to TRBD1 (5 bases). Per the germline V gene, CDR1 is SGHTA and CDR2 is FQGNSA. Trimming removed 4 bases from V and 5 bases from J, with 12 bases in between. This CDR3 is built from 13 residues.

As for this clone: Without the conserved terminal phenylalanine or tryptophan, this CDR3 likely stems from a read error. It is unclear where the CDR3 begins or ends on the DNA, so no DNA is shown, and the CDR3 is as TCRdb lists it. V gene TRBV11-1 combines with J gene TRBJ1-5. Germline lookup yields CDR1 SGHAT and CDR2 FQDESV (reference sequence). The CDR3 numbers 8 amino acids, ends counted. CDR3 loop: CASSLALR.

The chain carries TRBV3-1 (or the pseudogene TRBV3-2) and TRBJ1-3; a possible D gene is TRBD1 (5 bases). Germline V CDR1 and CDR2: LGHDT, YNNKEL (reference sequence). This CDR3 has 14 amino acids. The V and J ends lost 3 bases and 6 bases respectively, with 12 bases between them. In DNA, the CDR3 is TGTGCCAGCAGCCAGGTCTCGGGGGAAAACACCATATATTTT. As protein: CASSQVSGENTIYF.

This chain connects TRBV3-1 (or the pseudogene TRBV3-2) to TRBJ1-5; 7 nucleotides match TRBD1. This CDR3 has 15 residues. Per the germline V gene, CDR1 is LGHDT and CDR2 is YNNKEL (reference sequence). J gave up 5 bases and V 5 bases, and 9 bases lay outside the gene matches. CDR3 sequence (DNA): TGTGCCAGCAGCTCAGGGGGAAGTCGAGATCAGCCCCAGCATTTT. Translated, it gives CASSSGGSRDQPQHF.

The chain employs TRBV2 and TRBJ1-5; D is ambiguous. Germline CDR1 reads SNHLY; CDR2 reads FYNNEI. There are 14 residues in the CDR3. V was pared by 1 base and J by 7 bases, with 11 bases between. The CDR3 protein is CASSEGKAGQPQHF. CDR3 sequence (DNA): TGTGCCAGCAGTGAAGGGAAGGCGGGCCAGCCCCAGCATTTT. Filled out from reference TRBV2 and TRBJ1-5, the complete variable domain reads EPEVTQTPSHQVTQMGQEVILRCVPISNHLYFYWYRQILGQKVEFLVSFYNNEISEKSEIFDDQFSVERPDGSNFTLKIRSTKLEDSAMYFCASSEGKAGQPQHFGDGTRLSIL.

CDR3 sequence: CASSRDRAKNIQYF. CDR3 DNA: TGTGCCAGCAGTCGCGACAGGGCCAAAAACATTCAGTACTTC. The genes are TRBV6-5 and TRBJ2-4, with a tentative D call TRBD1 (6 bases). The germline V gene encodes CDR1 MNHEY and CDR2 SVGAGI. CDR3 length: 14 amino acids. V was pared by 5 bases and J by 1 base, with 9 bases between.

The J gene is TRBJ1-3, the V gene TRBV19; D unclear. The CDR3 contains 14 residues. CDR1 is LNHDA, CDR2 SQIVND, per germline (reference sequence). Trimming left V 5 bases short and J 0 bases short, with 8 bases between. CDR3 DNA: TGTGCCAGTAGTGAGGCATCCTCTGGAAACACCATATATTTT. It specifies CASSEASSGNTIYF.

CDR3 coding DNA: TGTGCCAGCCGCCTAGCGGACGAGCAGTTCTTC. Protein product: CASRLADEQFF. J is TRBJ2-1 and V is TRBV6-5; 7 nucleotides match TRBD2. V was pared by 8 bases and J by 10 bases, with 5 bases of the junction left unmatched. The CDR3 is 11 residues long. Germline V lookup: CDR1 MNHEY, CDR2 SVGAGI.

This sequence joins TRBV29-1 and TRBJ1-1, with no clear D. CDR1 SQVTM and CDR2 ANQGSEA come from the germline V gene. V was pared by 4 bases and J by 5 bases, with 8 bases between. The CDR3 totals 11 residues. The DNA of the CDR3 is TGCAGCGTTGTGAGGGATACTGAAGCTTTCTTT. Its protein product is CSVVRDTEAFF.

The rearrangement links TRBV28 to TRBJ1-2; no clear D gene. CDR1 and CDR2 (germline): MDHEN, SYDVKM. The V and J ends lost 9 bases and 0 bases respectively, with 5 bases between them. This CDR3 has 11 residues. CDR3: CASRTNYGYTF. CDR3 nucleotides: TGTGCCAGTCGTACTAACTATGGCTACACCTTC.

This clone has more than one count but fewer than ten. The chain employs TRBV29-1 and TRBJ2-1; TRBD2 matches at 7 bases. CDR3 length: 13 residues. J gave up 7 bases and V 2 bases, and 5 bases lay outside the gene matches. Germline CDR1 reads SQVTM; CDR2 reads ANQGSEA. In DNA form, the CDR3 reads TGCAGCGTTGAAAGAGCGGGAAGGAATGAGCAGTTCTTC. Protein sequence: CSVERAGRNEQFF.

This clone was seen a few times. The rearrangement links TRBV30 to TRBJ1-6, with D possibly TRBD1 on 6 matching bases. The CDR3 runs to 15 residues. Trimming cost V 4 bases and J 9 bases, with 19 bases left between them. Looked up from germline, CDR1 is GTSNPN and CDR2 is SVGIG (reference sequence). Here the CDR3 reads CAWKHRDIRSSPLHF. The DNA of the CDR3 is TGTGCCTGGAAACACCGGGACATAAGGTCTTCACCCCTCCACTTT.

V and J are TRBV7-2 and TRBJ2-7, with D hard to call. Looked up from germline, CDR1 is SGHTA and CDR2 is FQGNSA. Trimming stripped 1 base from V and 8 bases from J, with 12 bases between. This CDR3 has 13 amino acids. The CDR3 here is CASSLGGFNKQYF. As DNA, the CDR3 is TGTGCCAGCAGCTTAGGAGGTTTTAATAAGCAGTACTTC.